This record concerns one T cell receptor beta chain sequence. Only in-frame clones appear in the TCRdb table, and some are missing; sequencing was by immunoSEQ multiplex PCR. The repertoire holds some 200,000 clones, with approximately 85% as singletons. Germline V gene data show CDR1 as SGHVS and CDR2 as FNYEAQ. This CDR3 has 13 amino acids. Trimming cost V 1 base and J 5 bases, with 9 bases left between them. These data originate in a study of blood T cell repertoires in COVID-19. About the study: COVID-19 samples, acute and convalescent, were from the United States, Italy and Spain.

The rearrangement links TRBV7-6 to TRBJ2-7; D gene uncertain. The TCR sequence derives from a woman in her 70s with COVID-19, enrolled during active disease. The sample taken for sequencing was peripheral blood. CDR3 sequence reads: CASSLERSDEQYF. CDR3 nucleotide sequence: TGTGCCAGCAGCTTAGAAAGAAGCGACGAGCAGTACTTC.